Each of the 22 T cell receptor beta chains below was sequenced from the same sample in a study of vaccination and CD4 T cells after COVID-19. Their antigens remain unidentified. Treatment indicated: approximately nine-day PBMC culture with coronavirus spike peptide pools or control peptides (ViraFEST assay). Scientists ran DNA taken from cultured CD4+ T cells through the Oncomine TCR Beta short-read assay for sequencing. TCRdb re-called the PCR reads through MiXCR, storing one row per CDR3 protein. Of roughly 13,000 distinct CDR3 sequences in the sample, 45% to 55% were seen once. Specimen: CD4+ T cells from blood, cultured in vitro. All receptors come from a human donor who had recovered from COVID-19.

As DNA, the CDR3 is TGCAGTGCTAAGCCGGACGATTGGGCCTACGAGCAGTACTTC. Translating it yields CSAKPDDWAYEQYF. This chain links TRBV20-1 with TRBJ2-7, with D uncertain. V was cut by 4 bases and J by 2 bases, with 15 bases left in between. The germline gives CDR1 DFQATT, CDR2 SNEGSKA (reference sequence). CDR3 length: 14 amino acids.

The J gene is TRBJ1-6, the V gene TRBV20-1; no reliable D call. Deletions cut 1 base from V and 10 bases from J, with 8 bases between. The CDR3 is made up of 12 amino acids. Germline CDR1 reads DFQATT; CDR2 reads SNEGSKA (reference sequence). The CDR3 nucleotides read TGCAGTGCTAGAGTAATAGGATCACCCCTCCACTTT. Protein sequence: CSARVIGSPLHF.

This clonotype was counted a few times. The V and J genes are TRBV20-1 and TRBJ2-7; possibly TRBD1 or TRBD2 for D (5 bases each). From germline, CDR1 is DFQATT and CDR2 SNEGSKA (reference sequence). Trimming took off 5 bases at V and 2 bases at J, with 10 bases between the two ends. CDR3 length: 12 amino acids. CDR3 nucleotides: TGCAGTGCTGGGGGTGGGACCTACGAGCAGTACTTC. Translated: CSAGGGTYEQYF.

CDR3 amino acids: CASSLESGYEQYF. In DNA, the CDR3 is TGTGCCAGCAGCTTAGAATCGGGCTACGAGCAGTACTTC. V is TRBV7-7 and J is TRBJ2-7; D ambiguous. Germline V gives CDR1 SSHAT, CDR2 FNYEAQ (reference sequence). The CDR3 loop spans 13 amino acids. Trimming removed 1 base at V and 3 bases at J, with 7 bases between.

The CDR3 DNA reads as TGTGCCAGCAGAAGCTATCTTCAGAGGACATCCACGGACTACACCTTC. Its translation is CASRSYLQRTSTDYTF. The rearrangement joins TRBV27 to TRBJ1-2; D is perhaps TRBD1 (5 bases). Trimming left V 6 bases short and J 10 bases short, with 27 bases between. In germline, CDR1 is MNHEY, CDR2 SMNVEV (reference sequence). The CDR3 has 16 residues.

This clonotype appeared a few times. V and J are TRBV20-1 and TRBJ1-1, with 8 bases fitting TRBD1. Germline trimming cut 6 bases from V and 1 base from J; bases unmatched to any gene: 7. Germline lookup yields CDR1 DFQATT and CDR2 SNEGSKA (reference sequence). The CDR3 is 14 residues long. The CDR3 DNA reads TGCAGTGCCAGGGAGACAGGGGCGAACACTGAAGCTTTCTTT. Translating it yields CSARETGANTEAFF.

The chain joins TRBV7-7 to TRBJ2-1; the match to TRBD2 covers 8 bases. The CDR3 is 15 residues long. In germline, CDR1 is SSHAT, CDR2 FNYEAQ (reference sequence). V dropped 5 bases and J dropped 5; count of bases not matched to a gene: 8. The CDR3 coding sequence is TGTGCCAGCAGCAATGGGGCGGGAGGACACAATGAGCAGTTCTTC. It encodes CASSNGAGGHNEQFF.

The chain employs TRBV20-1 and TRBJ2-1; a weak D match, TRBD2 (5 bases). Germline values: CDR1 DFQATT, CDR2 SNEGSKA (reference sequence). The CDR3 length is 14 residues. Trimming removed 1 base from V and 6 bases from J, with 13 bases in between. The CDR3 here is CSARGGLGPNEQFF. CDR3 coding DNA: TGCAGTGCTAGAGGTGGACTGGGCCCCAATGAGCAGTTCTTC.

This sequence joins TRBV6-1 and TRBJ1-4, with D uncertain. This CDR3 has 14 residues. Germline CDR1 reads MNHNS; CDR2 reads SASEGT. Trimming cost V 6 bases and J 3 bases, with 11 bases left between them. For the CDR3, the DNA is TGTGCCAGCAGCAGGACGCGTCCTAATGAAAAACTGTTTTTT. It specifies CASSRTRPNEKLFF.

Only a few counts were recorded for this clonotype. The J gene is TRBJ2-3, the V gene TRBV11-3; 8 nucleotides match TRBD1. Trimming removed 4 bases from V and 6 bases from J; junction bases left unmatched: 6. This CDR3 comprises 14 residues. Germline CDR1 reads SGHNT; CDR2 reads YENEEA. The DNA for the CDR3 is TGTGCCAGCAGCTCAGCAGGGGGCGGCGATACGCAGTATTTT. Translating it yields CASSSAGGGDTQYF.

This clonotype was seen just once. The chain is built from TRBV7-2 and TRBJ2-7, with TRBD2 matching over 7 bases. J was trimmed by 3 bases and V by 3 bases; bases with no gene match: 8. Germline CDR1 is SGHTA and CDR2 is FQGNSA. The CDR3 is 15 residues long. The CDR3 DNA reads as TGTGCCAGCAGCTTGGAGGCGGGGGTTCTCTACGAGCAGTACTTC. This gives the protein CASSLEAGVLYEQYF.

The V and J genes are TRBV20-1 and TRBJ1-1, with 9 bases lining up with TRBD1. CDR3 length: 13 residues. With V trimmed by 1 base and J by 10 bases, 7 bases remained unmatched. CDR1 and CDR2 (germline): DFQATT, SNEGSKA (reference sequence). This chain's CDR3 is CSARVRDRALAFF. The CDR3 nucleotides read TGCAGTGCTAGAGTCAGGGACAGGGCTTTAGCTTTCTTT.

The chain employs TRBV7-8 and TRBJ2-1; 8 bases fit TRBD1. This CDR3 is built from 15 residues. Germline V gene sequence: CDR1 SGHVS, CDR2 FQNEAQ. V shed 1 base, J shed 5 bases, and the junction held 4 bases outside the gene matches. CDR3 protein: CASSLVGTGHNEQFF. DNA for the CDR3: TGTGCCAGCAGCTTAGTTGGGACAGGACACAATGAGCAGTTCTTC.

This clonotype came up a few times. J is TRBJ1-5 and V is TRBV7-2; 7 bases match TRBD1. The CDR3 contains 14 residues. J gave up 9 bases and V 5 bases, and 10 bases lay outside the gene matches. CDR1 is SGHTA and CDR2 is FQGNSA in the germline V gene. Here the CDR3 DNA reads TGTGCCAGCAGCCAGGACAGGTCCTTAGGGCCCCAGCATTTT. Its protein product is CASSQDRSLGPQHF.

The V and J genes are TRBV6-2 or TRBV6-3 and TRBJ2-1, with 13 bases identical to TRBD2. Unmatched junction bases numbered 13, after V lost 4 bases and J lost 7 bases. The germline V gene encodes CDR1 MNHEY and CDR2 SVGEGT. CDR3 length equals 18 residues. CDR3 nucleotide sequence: TGTGCCAGCAGTTTGCGACTCACTAGCGGGAGGGTTAAGAATGAGCAGTTCTTC. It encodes CASSLRLTSGRVKNEQFF.

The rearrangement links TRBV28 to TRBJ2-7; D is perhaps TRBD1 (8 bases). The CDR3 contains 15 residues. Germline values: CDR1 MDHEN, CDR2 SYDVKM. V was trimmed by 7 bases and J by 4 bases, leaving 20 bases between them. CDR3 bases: TGTGCCAGCAACTCTGGGGGGGACAGGCTGTACGAGCAGTACTTC. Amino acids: CASNSGGDRLYEQYF.

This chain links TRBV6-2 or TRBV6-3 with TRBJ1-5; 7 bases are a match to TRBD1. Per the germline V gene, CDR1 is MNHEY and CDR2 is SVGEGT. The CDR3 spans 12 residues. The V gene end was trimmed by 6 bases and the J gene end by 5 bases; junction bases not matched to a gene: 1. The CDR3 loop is CASRTGDQPQHF. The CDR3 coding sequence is TGTGCCAGCAGAACAGGGGATCAGCCCCAGCATTTT.

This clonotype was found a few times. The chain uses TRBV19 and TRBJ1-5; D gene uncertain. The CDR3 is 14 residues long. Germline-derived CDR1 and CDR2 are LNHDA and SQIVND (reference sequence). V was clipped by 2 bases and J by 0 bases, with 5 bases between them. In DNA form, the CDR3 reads TGTGCCAGTAGTATACGGTATAGCAATCAGCCCCAGCATTTT. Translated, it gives CASSIRYSNQPQHF.

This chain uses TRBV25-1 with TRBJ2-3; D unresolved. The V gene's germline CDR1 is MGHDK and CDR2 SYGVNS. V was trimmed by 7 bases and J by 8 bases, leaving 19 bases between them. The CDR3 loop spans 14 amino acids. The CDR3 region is CASMQARAAGTQYF. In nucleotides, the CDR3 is TGTGCCAGCATGCAGGCCCGGGCCGCAGGTACGCAGTATTTT.

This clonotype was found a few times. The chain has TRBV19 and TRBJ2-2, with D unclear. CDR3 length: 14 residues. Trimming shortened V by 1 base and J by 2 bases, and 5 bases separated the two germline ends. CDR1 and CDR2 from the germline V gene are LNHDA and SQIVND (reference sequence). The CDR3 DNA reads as TGTGCCAGTAGTATAGCGACCAACACCGGGGAGCTGTTTTTT. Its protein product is CASSIATNTGELFF.

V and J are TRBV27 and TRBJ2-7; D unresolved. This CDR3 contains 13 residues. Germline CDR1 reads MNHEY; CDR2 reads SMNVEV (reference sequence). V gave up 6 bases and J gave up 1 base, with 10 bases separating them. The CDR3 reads CASRPTASYEQYF. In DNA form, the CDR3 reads TGTGCCAGCAGACCAACAGCATCCTACGAGCAGTACTTC.

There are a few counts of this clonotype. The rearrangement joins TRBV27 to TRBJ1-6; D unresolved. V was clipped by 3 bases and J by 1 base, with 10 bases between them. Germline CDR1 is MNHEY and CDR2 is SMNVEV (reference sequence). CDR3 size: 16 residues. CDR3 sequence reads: CASSLILGSYNSPLHF. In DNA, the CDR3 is TGTGCCAGCAGTTTGATTTTGGGGTCCTATAATTCACCCCTCCACTTT.